The 5 T cell receptor beta chains below all came from one sample that was sequenced in a study of blood T cell repertoires in COVID-19. The assay was immunoSEQ multiplex PCR, and TCRdb's table has in-frame clones only and misses some. The repertoire holds fewer than 450,000 clones, with roughly 90% as singletons. Sequencing input: PBMCs or T cells enriched from blood (not recorded which). The receptors come from a middle-aged woman with acute COVID-19.

The rearrangement links TRBV7-9 to TRBJ2-7, with 7 bases matching TRBD1. The CDR3 totals 16 residues. V lost 5 bases to trimming and J lost 0 bases; unmatched junction nucleotides: 10. Germline CDR1 reads SEHNR; CDR2 reads FQNEAQ (reference sequence). Here the CDR3 reads CASSLTMDRSSYEQYF. The CDR3 DNA is TGTGCCAGCAGCCTTACGATGGACAGGAGCTCCTACGAGCAGTACTTC.

In this sample, this clone turned up once. The chain links TRBV7-2 to TRBJ2-6; 10 bases map to TRBD1. The ends lost 4 bases at V and 0 bases at J; junction bases unmatched: 3. Germline values: CDR1 SGHTA, CDR2 FQGNSA. The CDR3 has 17 residues. CDR3 sequence (DNA): TGTGCCAGCAGCTACCGGACAGGGGGCTCTGGGGCCAACGTCCTGACTTTC. Protein product: CASSYRTGGSGANVLTF.

The rearrangement uses TRBV5-6 and TRBJ2-5; tentatively, D is TRBD1 (5 bases). The length of the CDR3 is 15 residues. The V gene lost 4 bases and the J gene lost 4 bases, with 17 bases spanning the gap. CDR1 is SGHDT, CDR2 YYEEEE, per germline. This CDR3 reads CASSLSIVGRETQYF. CDR3 bases: TGTGCCAGCAGCCTGTCCATTGTGGGGCGAGAGACCCAGTACTTC.

The CDR3 spells CASGLAKTGTGTGNEQFF. For the CDR3, the DNA is TGTGCTAGTGGTTTAGCTAAAACCGGGACAGGGACTGGCAATGAGCAGTTCTTC. The genes are TRBV12-5 and TRBJ2-1; 9 nucleotides align to TRBD1. V lost 3 bases to trimming and J lost 6 bases; unmatched junction nucleotides: 15. This CDR3 comprises 18 residues. In germline, CDR1 is LGHNT, CDR2 FRNRAP.

The chain is built from TRBV7-9 and TRBJ1-2, with 7 positions matching TRBD1. After removal of 4 bases from V and 4 bases from J, the junction contained 3 bases not matched to a gene. CDR3 length: 13 residues. Per the germline V gene, CDR1 is SEHNR and CDR2 is FQNEAQ (reference sequence). For the CDR3, the DNA is TGTGCCAGCAGCTACGGACAGGCCTATGGCTACACCTTC. Its protein is CASSYGQAYGYTF.